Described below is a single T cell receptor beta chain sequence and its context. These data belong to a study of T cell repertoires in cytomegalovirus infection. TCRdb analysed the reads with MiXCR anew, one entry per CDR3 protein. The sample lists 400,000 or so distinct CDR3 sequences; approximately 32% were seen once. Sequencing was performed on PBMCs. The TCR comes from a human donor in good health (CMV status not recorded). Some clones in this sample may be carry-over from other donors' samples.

In nucleotides, the CDR3 is TGTGCCAGCAGCTTAACTTCCAGGGGGCGCTCAGATACGCAGTATTTT. Translated: CASSLTSRGRSDTQYF. The genes are TRBV7-3 and TRBJ2-3; 8 nucleotides line up with TRBD1. With V trimmed by 0 bases and J by 4 bases, 6 bases remained unmatched. CDR1 and CDR2 (germline): SGHTA, FQGTGA. The CDR3 runs to 16 residues.